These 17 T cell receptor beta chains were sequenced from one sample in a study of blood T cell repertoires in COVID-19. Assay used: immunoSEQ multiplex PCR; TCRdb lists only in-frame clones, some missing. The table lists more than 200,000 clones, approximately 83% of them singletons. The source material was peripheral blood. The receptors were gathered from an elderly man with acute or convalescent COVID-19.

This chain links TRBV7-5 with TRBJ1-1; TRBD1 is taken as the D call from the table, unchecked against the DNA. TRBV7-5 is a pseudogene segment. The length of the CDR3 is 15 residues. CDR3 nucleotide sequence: TGTGCCCCATCTGGAGGACAGTCATTAGGAGGTGAAGCTTTCTTT. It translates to CAPSGGQSLGGEAFF.

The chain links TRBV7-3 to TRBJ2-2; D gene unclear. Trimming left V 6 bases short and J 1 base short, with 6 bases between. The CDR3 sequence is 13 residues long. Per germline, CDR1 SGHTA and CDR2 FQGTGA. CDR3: CASRHGNTGELFF. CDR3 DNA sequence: TGTGCCAGCAGACATGGGAACACCGGGGAGCTGTTTTTT.

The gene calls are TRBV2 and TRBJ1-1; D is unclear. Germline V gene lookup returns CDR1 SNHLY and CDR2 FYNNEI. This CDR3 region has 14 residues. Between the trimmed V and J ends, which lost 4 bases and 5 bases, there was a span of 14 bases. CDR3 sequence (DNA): TGTGCCAGCAGTGCCCGGGAAGGGAGGACTGAAGCTTTCTTT. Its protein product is CASSAREGRTEAFF. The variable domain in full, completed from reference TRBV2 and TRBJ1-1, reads EPEVTQTPSHQVTQMGQEVILRCVPISNHLYFYWYRQILGQKVEFLVSFYNNEISEKSEIFDDQFSVERPDGSNFTLKIRSTKLEDSAMYFCASSAREGRTEAFFGQGTRLTVV.

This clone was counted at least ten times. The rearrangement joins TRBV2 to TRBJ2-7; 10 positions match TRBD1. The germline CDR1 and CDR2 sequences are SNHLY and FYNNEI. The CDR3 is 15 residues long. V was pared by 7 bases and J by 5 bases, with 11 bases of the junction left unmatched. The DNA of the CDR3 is TGTGCCAGCAACGATCCGGGACAGGGGAGGGACGAGCAGTACTTC. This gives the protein CASNDPGQGRDEQYF.

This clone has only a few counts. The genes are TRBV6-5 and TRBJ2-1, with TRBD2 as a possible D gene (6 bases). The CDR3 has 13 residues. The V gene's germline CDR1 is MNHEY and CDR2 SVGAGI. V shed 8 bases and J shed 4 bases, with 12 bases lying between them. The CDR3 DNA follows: TGTGCCAGCGGAGGGCCCGGTTACAATGAGCAGTTCTTC. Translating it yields CASGGPGYNEQFF.

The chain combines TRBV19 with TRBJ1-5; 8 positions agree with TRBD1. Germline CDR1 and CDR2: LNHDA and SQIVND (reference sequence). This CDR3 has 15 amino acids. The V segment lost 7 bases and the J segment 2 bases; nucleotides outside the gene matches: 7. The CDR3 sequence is CASTGQGAGNQPQHF. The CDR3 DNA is TGTGCCAGTACGGGGCAGGGGGCGGGCAATCAGCCCCAGCATTTT.

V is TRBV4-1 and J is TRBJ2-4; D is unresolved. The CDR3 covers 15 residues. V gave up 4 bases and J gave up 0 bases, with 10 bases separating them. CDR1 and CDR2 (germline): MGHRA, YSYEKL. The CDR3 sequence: CASSLLGLAKNIQYF. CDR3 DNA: TGCGCCAGCAGCCTCCTAGGATTAGCCAAAAACATTCAGTACTTC.

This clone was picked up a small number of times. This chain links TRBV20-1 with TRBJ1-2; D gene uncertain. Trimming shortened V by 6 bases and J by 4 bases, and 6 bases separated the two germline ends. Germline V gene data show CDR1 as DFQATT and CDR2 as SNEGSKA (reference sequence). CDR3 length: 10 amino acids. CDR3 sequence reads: CSAPGYGYTF. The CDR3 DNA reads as TGCAGTGCCCCGGGCTATGGCTACACCTTC.

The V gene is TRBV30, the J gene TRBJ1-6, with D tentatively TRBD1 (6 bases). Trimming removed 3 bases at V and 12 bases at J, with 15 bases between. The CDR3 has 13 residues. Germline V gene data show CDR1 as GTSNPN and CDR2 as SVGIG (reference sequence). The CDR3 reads CAWRAQGYGPLHF. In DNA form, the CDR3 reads TGTGCCTGGAGGGCACAGGGATATGGACCCCTCCACTTT.

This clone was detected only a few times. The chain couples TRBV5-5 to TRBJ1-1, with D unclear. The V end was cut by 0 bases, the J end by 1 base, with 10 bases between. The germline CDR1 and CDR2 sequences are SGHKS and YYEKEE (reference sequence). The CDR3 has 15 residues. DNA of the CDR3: TGTGCCAGCAGCTTGGTGGGTCGAGGGAACACTGAAGCTTTCTTT. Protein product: CASSLVGRGNTEAFF.

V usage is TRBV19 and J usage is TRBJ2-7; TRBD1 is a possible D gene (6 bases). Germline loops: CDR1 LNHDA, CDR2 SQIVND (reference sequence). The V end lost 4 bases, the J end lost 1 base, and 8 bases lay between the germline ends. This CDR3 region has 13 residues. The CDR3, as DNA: TGTGCCAGTAGTACAGGGGCTTCCTACGAGCAGTACTTC. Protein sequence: CASSTGASYEQYF.

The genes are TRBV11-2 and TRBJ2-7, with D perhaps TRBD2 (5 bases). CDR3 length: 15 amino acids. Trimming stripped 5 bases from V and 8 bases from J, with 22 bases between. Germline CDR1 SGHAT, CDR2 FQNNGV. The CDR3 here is CASSHSPGSSPQQYF. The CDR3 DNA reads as TGTGCCAGCAGCCACTCTCCGGGATCCTCCCCACAGCAGTACTTC.

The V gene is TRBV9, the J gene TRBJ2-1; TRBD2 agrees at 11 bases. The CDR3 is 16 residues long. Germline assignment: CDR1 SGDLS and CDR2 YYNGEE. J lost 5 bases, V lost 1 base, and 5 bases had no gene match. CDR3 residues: CASSVLGLAVDNEQFF. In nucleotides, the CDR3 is TGTGCCAGCAGCGTACTGGGACTAGCGGTAGACAATGAGCAGTTCTTC.

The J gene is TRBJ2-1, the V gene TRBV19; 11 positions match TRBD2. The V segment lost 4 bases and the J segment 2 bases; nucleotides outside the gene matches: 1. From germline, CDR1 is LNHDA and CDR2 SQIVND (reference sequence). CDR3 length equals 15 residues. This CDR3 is CASSSSGRAYNEQFF. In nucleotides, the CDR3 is TGTGCCAGTAGTAGTAGCGGGAGGGCCTACAATGAGCAGTTCTTC.

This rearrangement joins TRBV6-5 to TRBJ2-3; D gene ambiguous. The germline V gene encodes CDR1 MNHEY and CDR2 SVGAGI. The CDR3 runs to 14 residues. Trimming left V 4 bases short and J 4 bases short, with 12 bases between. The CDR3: CASSSGDPPDTQYF. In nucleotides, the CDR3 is TGTGCCAGCAGTTCCGGAGATCCACCAGATACGCAGTATTTT.

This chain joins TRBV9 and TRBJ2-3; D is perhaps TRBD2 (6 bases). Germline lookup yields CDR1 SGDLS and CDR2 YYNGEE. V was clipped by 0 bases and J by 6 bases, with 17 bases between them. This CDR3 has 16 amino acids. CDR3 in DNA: TGTGCCAGCAGCGTAGGCCCCAGACTAGGAACCGATACGCAGTATTTT. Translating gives CASSVGPRLGTDTQYF.

This CDR3 reads CASSEAQGAGEKLFF. DNA for the CDR3: TGTGCCAGCAGTGAAGCACAGGGGGCGGGGGAAAAACTGTTTTTT. The gene calls are TRBV6-1 and TRBJ1-4; 9 positions match TRBD1. The V segment lost 0 bases and the J segment 8 bases; nucleotides outside the gene matches: 4. This CDR3 has 15 amino acids. Looked up from germline, CDR1 is MNHNS and CDR2 is SASEGT.